This T cell receptor beta chain was identified during a study of blood T cell repertoires in COVID-19. The CDR3 is 11 amino acids. The V segment lost 4 bases and the J segment 8 bases; nucleotides outside the gene matches: 3. CDR1 and CDR2 (germline): GTSNPN, SVGIG (reference sequence). The repertoire was sequenced with immunoSEQ multiplex PCR; TCRdb's copy has only in-frame clones and lacks some. The top ten clones hold around 2.8% of a sample with about 50,000 clones, 80% to 90% of them seen once. The V gene is TRBV30, the J gene TRBJ1-2; 8 nucleotides line up with TRBD1. Sequencing used peripheral blood. This sequence originates from a woman aged 55 to 70 with acute or convalescent COVID-19. The CDR3 loop reads CAWTGGGGYTF. CDR3 in DNA: TGTGCCTGGACAGGGGGCGGGGGCTACACCTTC.